This TCR beta chain was recovered during a study of spatial heterogeneity in lung cancer. Time point described: blood at routine non-recurrence follow-up after resection. The CDR3 has 15 residues. Germline CDR1 reads SGHVS; CDR2 reads FQNEAQ. V dropped 3 bases and J dropped 5; count of bases not matched to a gene: 9. This clonotype was detected only a few times. One entry per CDR3 protein results from TCRdb running MiXCR on the 5' RACE reads. The data hold 40,000 to 50,000 distinct CDR3 sequences, with about 10% observed a single time. The chain is built from TRBV7-8 and TRBJ2-7, with 8 bases that match TRBD1. This material consisted of PBMCs, taken at follow-up. This clonotype was obtained from a female donor with early-stage non-small cell lung cancer. This CDR3 reads CASSFWSGQGNEQYF. The CDR3 DNA reads TGTGCCAGCAGCTTTTGGTCCGGACAGGGTAACGAGCAGTACTTC.